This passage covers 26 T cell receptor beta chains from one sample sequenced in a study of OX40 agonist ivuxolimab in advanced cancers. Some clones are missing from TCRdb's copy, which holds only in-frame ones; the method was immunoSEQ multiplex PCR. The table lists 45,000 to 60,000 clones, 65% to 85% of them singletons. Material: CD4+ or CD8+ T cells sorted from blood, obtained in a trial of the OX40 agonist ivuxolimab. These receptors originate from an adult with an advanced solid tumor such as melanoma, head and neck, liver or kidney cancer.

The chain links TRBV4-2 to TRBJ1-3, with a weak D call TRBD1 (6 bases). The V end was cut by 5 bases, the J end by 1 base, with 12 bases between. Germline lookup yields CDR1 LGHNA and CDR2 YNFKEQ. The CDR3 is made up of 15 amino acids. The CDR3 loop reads CASSLMGHSGNTIYF. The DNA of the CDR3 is TGTGCCAGCAGCTTGATGGGACATTCTGGAAACACCATATATTTT.

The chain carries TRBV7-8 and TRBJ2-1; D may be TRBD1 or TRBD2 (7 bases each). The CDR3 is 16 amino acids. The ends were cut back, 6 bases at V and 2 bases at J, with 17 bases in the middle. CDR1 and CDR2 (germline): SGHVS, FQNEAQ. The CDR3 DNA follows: TGTGCCAGCAGGTCCGACAGGGAGGGCCCCTACAATGAGCAGTTCTTC. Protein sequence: CASRSDREGPYNEQFF.

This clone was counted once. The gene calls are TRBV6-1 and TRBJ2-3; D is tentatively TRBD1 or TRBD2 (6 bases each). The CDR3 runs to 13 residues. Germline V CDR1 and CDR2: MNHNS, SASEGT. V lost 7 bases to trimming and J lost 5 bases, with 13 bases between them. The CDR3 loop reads CASTEGGGDTQYF. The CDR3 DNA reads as TGTGCCAGCACCGAGGGGGGTGGAGATACGCAGTATTTT.

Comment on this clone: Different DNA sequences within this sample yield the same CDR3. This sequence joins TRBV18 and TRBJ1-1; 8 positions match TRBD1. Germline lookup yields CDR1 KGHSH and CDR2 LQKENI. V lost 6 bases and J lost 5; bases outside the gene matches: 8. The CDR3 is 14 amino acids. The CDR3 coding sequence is TGTGCCAGCTCGCCGCAGGGGGCAAATACTGAAGCTTTCTTT. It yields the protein CASSPQGANTEAFF.

CDR3 nucleotide sequence: TGTGCCAGCAGTGTCGGGATGAACACTGAAGCTTTCTTT. It yields the protein CASSVGMNTEAFF. The rearrangement joins TRBV6-1 to TRBJ1-1; D not resolved. The germline V gene has CDR1 MNHNS and CDR2 SASEGT. This CDR3 has 13 amino acids. V lost 4 bases to trimming and J lost 0 bases, with 6 bases between them.

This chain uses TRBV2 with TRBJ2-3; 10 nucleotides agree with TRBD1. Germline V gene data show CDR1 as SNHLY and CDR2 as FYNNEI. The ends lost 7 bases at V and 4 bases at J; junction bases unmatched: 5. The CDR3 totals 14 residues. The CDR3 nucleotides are TGTGCCAGCAAAGGGACAGGGGCCGCAGATACGCAGTATTTT. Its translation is CASKGTGAADTQYF.

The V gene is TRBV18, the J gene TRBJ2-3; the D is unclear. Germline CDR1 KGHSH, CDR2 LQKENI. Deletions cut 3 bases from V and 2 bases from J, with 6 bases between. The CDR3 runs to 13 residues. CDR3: CASSPDVTDTQYF. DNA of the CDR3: TGTGCCAGCTCACCCGACGTCACAGATACGCAGTATTTT. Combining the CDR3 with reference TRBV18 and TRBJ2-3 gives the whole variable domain NAGVMQNPRHLVRRRGQEARLRCSPMKGHSHVYWYRQLPEEGLKFMVYLQKENIIDESGMPKERFSAEFPKEGPSILRIQQVVRGDSAAYFCASSPDVTDTQYFGPGTRLTVL.

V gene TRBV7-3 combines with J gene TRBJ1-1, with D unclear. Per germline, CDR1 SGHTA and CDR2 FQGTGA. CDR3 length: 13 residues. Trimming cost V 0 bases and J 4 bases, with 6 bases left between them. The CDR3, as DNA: TGTGCCAGCAGCTTAACGGGAGGCACTGAAGCTTTCTTT. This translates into CASSLTGGTEAFF.

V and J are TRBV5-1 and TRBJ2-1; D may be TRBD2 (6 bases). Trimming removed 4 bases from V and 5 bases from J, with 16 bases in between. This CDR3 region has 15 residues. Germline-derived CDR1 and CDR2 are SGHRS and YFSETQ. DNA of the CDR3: TGCGCCAGCAGCCGACATGGGGGGTTGGACAATGAGCAGTTCTTC. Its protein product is CASSRHGGLDNEQFF.

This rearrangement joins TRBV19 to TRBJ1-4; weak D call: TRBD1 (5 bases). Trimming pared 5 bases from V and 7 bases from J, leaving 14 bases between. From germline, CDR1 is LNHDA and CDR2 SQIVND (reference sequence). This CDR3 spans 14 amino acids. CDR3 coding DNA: TGTGCCAGTAGTTTTGGGACGGAAGGTGAAAAACTGTTTTTT. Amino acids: CASSFGTEGEKLFF.

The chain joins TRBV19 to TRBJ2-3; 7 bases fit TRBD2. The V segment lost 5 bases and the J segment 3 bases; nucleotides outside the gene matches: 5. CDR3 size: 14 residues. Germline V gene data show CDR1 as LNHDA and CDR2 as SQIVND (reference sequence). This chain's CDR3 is CASSFAGRTDTQYF. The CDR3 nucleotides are TGTGCCAGTAGTTTTGCCGGGAGGACAGATACGCAGTATTTT.

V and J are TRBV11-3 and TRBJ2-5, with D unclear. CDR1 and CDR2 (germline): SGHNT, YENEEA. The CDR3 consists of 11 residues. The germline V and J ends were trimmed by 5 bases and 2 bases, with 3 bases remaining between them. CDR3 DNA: TGTGCCAGCAGCCTACAAGAGACCCAGTACTTC. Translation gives CASSLQETQYF.

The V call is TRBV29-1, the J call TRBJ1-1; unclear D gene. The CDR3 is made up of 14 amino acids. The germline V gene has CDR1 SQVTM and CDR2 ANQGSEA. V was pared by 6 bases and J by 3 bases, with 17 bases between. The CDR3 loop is CSVDRTLMDTEAFF. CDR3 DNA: TGCAGCGTAGATCGGACCCTAATGGACACTGAAGCTTTCTTT.

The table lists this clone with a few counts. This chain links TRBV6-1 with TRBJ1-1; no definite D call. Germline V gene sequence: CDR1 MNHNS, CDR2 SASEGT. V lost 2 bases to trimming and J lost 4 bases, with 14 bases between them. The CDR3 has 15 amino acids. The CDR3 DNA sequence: TGTGCCAGCAGTGAATATAGAGGGATGGGCACTGAAGCTTTCTTT. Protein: CASSEYRGMGTEAFF.

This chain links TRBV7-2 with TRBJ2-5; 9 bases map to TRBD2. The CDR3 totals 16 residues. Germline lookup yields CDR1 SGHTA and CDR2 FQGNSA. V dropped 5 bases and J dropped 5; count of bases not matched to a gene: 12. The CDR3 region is CASSTTGTSSPETQYF. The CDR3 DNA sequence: TGTGCCAGCAGCACCACCGGGACTAGCTCCCCGGAGACCCAGTACTTC.

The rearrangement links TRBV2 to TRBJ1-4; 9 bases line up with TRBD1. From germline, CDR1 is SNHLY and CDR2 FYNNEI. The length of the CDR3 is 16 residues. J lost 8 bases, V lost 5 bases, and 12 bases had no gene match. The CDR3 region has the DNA TGTGCCAGCAGTTCTCAAACAGGGGGCGCATGGGAAAAACTGTTTTTT. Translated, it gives CASSSQTGGAWEKLFF. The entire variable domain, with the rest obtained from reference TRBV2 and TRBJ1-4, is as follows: EPEVTQTPSHQVTQMGQEVILRCVPISNHLYFYWYRQILGQKVEFLVSFYNNEISEKSEIFDDQFSVERPDGSNFTLKIRSTKLEDSAMYFCASSSQTGGAWEKLFFGSGTQLSVL.

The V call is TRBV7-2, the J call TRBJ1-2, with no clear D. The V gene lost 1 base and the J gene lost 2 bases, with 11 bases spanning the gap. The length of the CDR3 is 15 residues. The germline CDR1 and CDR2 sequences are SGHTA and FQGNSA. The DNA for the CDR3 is TGTGCCAGCAGCTTAGGTGTGAGGGCGAACTATGGCTACACCTTC. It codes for CASSLGVRANYGYTF.

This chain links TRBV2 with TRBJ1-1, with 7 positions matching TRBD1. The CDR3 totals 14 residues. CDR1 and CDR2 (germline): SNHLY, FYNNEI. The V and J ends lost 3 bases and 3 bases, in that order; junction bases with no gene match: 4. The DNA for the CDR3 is TGTGCCAGCAGTGATGTAGGGACAGACACTGAAGCTTTCTTT. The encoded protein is CASSDVGTDTEAFF.

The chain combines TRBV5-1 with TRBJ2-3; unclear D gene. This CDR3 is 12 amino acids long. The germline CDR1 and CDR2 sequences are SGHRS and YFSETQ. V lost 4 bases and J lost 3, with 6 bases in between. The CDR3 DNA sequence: TGCGCCAGCAGCGTCACTACAGATACGCAGTATTTT. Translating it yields CASSVTTDTQYF.

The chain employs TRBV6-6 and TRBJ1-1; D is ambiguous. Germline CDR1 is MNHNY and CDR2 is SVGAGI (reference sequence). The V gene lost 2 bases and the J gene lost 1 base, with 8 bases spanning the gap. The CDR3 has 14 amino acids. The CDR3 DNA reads TGTGCCAGCAGTTACCCGGGCCAGAACACTGAAGCTTTCTTT. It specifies CASSYPGQNTEAFF.

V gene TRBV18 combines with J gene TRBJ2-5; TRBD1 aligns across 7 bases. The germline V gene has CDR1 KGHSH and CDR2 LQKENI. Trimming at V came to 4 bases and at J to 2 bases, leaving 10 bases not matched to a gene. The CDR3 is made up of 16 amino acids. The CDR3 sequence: CASSRTTGTDQETQYF. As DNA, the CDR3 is TGTGCCAGCTCACGGACAACCGGGACAGATCAAGAGACCCAGTACTTC.

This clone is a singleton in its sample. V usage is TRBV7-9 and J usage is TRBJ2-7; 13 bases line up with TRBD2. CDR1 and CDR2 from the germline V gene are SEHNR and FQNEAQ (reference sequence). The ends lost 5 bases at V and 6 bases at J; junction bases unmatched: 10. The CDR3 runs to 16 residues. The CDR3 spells CASSPRRLAGGSEQYF. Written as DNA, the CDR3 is TGTGCCAGCAGCCCCCGCCGACTAGCGGGAGGCAGCGAGCAGTACTTC.

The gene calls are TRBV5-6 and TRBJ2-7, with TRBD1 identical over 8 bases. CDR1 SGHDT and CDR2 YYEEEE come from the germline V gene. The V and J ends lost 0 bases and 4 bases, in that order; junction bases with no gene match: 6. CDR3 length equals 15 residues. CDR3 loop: CASSLVGQATYEQYF. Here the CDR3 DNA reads TGTGCCAGCAGCTTGGTGGGACAGGCGACATACGAGCAGTACTTC.

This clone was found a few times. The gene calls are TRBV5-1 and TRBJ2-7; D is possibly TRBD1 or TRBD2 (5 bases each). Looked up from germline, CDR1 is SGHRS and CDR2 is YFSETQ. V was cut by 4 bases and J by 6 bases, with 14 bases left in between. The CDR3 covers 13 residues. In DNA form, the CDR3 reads TGCGCCAGCAGCCCCGGGACGACCGGCGAGCAGTACTTC. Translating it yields CASSPGTTGEQYF.

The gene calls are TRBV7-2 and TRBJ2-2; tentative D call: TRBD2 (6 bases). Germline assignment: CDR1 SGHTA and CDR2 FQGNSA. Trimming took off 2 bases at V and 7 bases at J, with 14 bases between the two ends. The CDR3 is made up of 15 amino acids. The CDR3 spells CASSLREIRGGELFF. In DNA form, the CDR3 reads TGTGCCAGCAGCTTACGGGAGATTCGGGGCGGGGAGCTGTTTTTT.

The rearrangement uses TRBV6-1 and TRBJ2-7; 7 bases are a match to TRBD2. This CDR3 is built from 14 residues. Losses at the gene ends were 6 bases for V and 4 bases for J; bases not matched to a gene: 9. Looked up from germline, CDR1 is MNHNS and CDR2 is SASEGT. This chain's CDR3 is CASRTGGSQYEQYF. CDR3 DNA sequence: TGTGCCAGCAGGACGGGCGGGAGCCAATACGAGCAGTACTTC.